The present TCR beta chain was sequenced within a study of blood T cell repertoires in COVID-19. Germline CDR1 and CDR2: SNHLY and FYNNEI. This CDR3 has 12 amino acids. The ends were cut back, 7 bases at V and 6 bases at J, with 10 bases in the middle. Libraries were prepared by immunoSEQ multiplex PCR; TCRdb keeps only in-frame clonotypes and omits some of them. The repertoire holds some 190,000 clones, more than 70% seen once, with about 4.5% in the top ten. V usage is TRBV2 and J usage is TRBJ2-1; D possibly corresponds to TRBD2 (5 bases). This receptor was taken from a man aged 25 to 40 with acute COVID-19. The sample consisted of PBMCs or T cells enriched from blood (not recorded which). CDR3 sequence reads: CASKPEGNEQFF. Here the CDR3 DNA reads TGTGCCAGCAAGCCAGAGGGCAATGAGCAGTTCTTC. Full variable domain (remainder filled in from reference TRBV2 and TRBJ2-1): EPEVTQTPSHQVTQMGQEVILRCVPISNHLYFYWYRQILGQKVEFLVSFYNNEISEKSEIFDDQFSVERPDGSNFTLKIRSTKLEDSAMYFCASKPEGNEQFFGPGTRLTVL.